The present TCR beta chain was sequenced within a study of cytomegalovirus exposure and HLA in healthy donors. Overall study: Counted in an early data release were 65 million to 100 million unique TCRs from HLA-typed donors.

Primers: 60 Vbeta forward and 13 Jbeta reverse. Assay: immunoSEQ multiplex PCR; the TCRdb copy retains only in-frame clones and omits some. The table lists approximately 140,000 clones, around 80% of them singletons, with roughly 3.2% in the top ten. J lost 8 bases, V lost 1 base, and 7 bases had no gene match. Germline CDR1 SGHDN, CDR2 FVKESK. The CDR3 runs 14 residues. V usage is TRBV14 and J usage is TRBJ2-7, with 8 bases lining up with TRBD2. The specimen was PBMCs. This TCR was sampled from a man aged 18 to 29 in good health and CMV-seropositive. The CDR3 region is CASSQAGGPFQQYF. DNA for the CDR3: TGTGCCAGCAGCCAAGCGGGAGGGCCGTTCCAGCAGTACTTC.